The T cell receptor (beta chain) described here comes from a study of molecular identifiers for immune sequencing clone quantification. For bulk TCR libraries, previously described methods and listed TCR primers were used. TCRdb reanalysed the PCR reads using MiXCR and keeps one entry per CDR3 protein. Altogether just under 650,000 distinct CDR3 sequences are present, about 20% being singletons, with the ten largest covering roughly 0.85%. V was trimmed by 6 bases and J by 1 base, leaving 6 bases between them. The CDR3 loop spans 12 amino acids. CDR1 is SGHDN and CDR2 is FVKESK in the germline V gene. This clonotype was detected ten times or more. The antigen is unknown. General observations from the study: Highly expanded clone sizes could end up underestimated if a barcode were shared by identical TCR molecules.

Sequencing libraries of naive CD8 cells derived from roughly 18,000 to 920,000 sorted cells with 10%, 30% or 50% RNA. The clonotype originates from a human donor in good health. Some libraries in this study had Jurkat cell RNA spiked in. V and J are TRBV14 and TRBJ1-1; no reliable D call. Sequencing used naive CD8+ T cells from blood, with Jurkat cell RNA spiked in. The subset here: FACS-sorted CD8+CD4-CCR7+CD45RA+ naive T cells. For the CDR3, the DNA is TGTGCCAGCAGGGCAGGGAACACTGAAGCTTTCTTT. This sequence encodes CASRAGNTEAFF.